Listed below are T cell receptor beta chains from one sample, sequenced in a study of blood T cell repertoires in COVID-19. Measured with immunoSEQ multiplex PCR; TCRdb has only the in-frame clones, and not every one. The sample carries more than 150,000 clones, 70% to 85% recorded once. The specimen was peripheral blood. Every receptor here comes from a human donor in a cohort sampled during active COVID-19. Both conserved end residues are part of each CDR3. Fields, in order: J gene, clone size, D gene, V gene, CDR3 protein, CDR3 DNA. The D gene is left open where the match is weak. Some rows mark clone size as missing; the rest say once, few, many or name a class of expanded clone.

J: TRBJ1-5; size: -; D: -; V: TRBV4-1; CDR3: CASQAAPGNQPQHF; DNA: TGCGCCAGCCAAGCCGCCCCCGGTAATCAGCCCCAGCATTTT
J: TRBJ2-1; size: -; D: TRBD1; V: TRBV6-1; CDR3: CASSALDRATMVHEQFF; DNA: TGTGCCAGCAGTGCCCTCGACAGGGCCACCATGGTTCATGAGCAGTTCTTC
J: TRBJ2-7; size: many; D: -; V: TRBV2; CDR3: CASSEIGEQYF; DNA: TGTGCCAGCAGTGAAATCGGCGAGCAGTACTTC
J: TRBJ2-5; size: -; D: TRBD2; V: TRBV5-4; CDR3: CASSFPGTSGGAKGETQYF; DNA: TGTGCCAGCAGCTTTCCCGGGACTAGCGGGGGGGCCAAGGGAGAGACCCAGTACTTC
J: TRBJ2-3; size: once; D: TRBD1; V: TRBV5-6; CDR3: CASSLFFRTGGTDTQYF; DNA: TGTGCCAGCAGCTTGTTCTTCAGGACAGGGGGCACAGATACGCAGTATTTT
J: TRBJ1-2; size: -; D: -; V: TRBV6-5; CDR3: CASSYRGGYGYTF; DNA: TGTGCCAGCAGTTACAGAGGAGGGTATGGCTACACCTTC
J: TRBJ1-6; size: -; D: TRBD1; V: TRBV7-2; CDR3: CASSSGTGSFSYNSPLHF; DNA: TGTGCCAGCAGCTCCGGGACAGGGAGCTTCTCCTATAATTCACCCCTCCACTTT
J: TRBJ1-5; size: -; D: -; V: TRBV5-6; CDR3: CASSLIGEDQPQHF; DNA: TGTGCCAGCAGCCTCATAGGGGAAGATCAGCCCCAGCATTTT
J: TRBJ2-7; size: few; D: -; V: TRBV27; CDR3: CASSQGSMTYEQYF; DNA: TGTGCCAGCAGTCAGGGTTCTATGACCTACGAGCAGTACTTC
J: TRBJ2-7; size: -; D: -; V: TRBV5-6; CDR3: CASSLAPSYEQYF; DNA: TGTGCCAGCAGCTTGGCCCCTTCCTACGAGCAGTACTTC
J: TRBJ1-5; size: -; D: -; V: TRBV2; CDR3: CASHLGPGDQPQHF; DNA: TGTGCCAGCCACCTGGGGCCCGGAGATCAGCCCCAGCATTTT
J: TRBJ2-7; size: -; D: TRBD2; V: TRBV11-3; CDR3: CASSPSGLAGEQYF; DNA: TGTGCCAGCAGCCCCTCGGGACTAGCGGGTGAGCAGTACTTC
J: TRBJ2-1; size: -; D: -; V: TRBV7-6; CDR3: CASSLDPSGEVAVSGNNEQFF; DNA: TGTGCCAGCAGCTTAGATCCAAGTGGGGAAGTTGCGGTTAGCGGAAACAATGAGCAGTTCTTC
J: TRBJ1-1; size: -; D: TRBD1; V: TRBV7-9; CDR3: CASSRQGYTEAFF; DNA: TGTGCCAGCAGCCGACAGGGGTACACTGAAGCTTTCTTT
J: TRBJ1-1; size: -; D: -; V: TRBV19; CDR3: CASSSEEMNTEAFF; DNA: TGTGCCAGTAGTAGTGAGGAGATGAACACTGAAGCTTTCTTT
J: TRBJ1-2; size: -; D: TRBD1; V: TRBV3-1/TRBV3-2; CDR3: CASSLYPGQGTYGYTF; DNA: TGTGCCAGCAGCCTATACCCGGGACAGGGGACTTATGGCTACACCTTC
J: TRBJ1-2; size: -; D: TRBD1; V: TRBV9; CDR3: CASSVGQGSFYGYTF; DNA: TGTGCCAGCAGCGTAGGACAGGGAAGTTTCTACGGCTACACCTTC
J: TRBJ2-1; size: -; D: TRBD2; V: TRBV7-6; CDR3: CASSLSGGAYNEQFF; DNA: TGTGCCAGCAGCCTTAGCGGGGGTGCCTACAATGAGCAGTTCTTC
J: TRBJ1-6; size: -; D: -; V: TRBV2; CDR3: CASSDAGTNSPLHF; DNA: TGTGCCAGCAGTGATGCGGGGACTAATTCACCCCTCCACTTT
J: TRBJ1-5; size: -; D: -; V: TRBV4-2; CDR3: CASSQDREQPQHF; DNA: TGTGCCAGCAGCCAAGATCGGGAACAGCCCCAGCATTTT
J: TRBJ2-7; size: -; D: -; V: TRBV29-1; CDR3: CSVEDRARASYEQYF; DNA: TGCAGCGTTGAAGATCGGGCGAGGGCCTCCTACGAGCAGTACTTC
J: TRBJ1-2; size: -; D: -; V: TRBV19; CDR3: CASSPGPDTNYGYTF; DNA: TGTGCCAGTAGTCCCGGCCCCGACACGAACTATGGCTACACCTTC
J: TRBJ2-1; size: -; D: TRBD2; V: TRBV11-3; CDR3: CASSGTSGGAYNEQFF; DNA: TGTGCCAGCAGCGGGACTAGCGGGGGGGCCTACAATGAGCAGTTCTTC